The 17 T cell receptor beta chains below were found in one sample sequenced in a study of shared clonotypes between healthy human individuals. Assay used: immunoSEQ multiplex PCR; TCRdb lists only in-frame clones, some missing. The profile shows hundreds of thousands of clones, approximately 79% of them singletons. The sequenced sample was memory CD4+ T cells sorted from blood. Subset given: CD45RA-negative fraction. The receptors were gathered from a woman aged 25 to 39 in good health.

This clone is a singleton in its sample. The chain employs TRBV28 and TRBJ1-1, with TRBD1 identical over 7 bases. Unmatched junction bases numbered 14, after V lost 2 bases and J lost 5 bases. This CDR3 is built from 17 residues. Germline-derived CDR1 and CDR2 are MDHEN and SYDVKM. This CDR3 is CASSLPISSGGGTEAFF. The CDR3 bases are TGTGCCAGCAGTTTACCCATCTCATCAGGGGGTGGGACTGAAGCTTTCTTT.

This CDR3 is CASSQRTGANEAFF. CDR3 in DNA: TGTGCCAGCAGCCAGAGGACAGGGGCTAATGAAGCTTTCTTT. This rearrangement joins TRBV7-2 to TRBJ1-1; 9 bases map to TRBD1. With V trimmed by 5 bases and J by 7 bases, 8 bases remained unmatched. Germline V gene data show CDR1 as SGHTA and CDR2 as FQGNSA. This CDR3 region has 14 residues.

V gene TRBV7-8 combines with J gene TRBJ2-7; D not certain. Germline CDR1 SGHVS, CDR2 FQNEAQ. The CDR3 contains 15 residues. V was shortened by 5 bases and J by 2 bases, with 16 bases between the two germline ends. The CDR3 bases are TGTGCCAGCAGCCGAGATTGGTCAGCCCCCTACGAGCAGTACTTC. Protein product: CASSRDWSAPYEQYF.

CDR3: CASSFLTSGSGETQYF. CDR3 DNA sequence: TGTGCCAGCAGCTTTTTGACTAGCGGGAGTGGGGAGACCCAGTACTTC. The rearrangement links TRBV13 to TRBJ2-5; 12 nucleotides align to TRBD2. The CDR3 has 16 amino acids. Germline V lookup: CDR1 PRHDT, CDR2 FYEKMQ (reference sequence). The J segment lost 5 bases and the V segment lost 3 bases, leaving 7 bases of the junction unmatched. Complete variable domain (other parts from reference TRBV13 and TRBJ2-5): AAGVIQSPRHLIKEKRETATLKCYPIPRHDTVYWYQQGPGQDPQFLISFYEKMQSDKGSIPDRFSAQQFSDYHSELNMSSLELGDSALYFCASSFLTSGSGETQYFGPGTRLLVL.

The chain has TRBV14 and TRBJ2-7, with 7 bases fitting TRBD1. The CDR3 runs to 15 residues. CDR1 is SGHDN and CDR2 is FVKESK in the germline V gene. The V segment lost 1 base and the J segment 1 base; nucleotides outside the gene matches: 4. In DNA form, the CDR3 reads TGTGCCAGCAGCCAAGTAGGGGGCAGATCCTACGAGCAGTACTTC. As protein: CASSQVGGRSYEQYF.

This clone was found a few times. The chain couples TRBV28 to TRBJ2-6, with a possible D match to TRBD1 (6 bases). The CDR3 totals 17 residues. CDR1 and CDR2 (germline): MDHEN, SYDVKM. The ends were cut back, 6 bases at V and 0 bases at J, with 15 bases in the middle. The CDR3: CASRPGQIGSGANVLTF. In DNA, the CDR3 is TGTGCCAGCAGGCCGGGACAAATCGGCTCTGGGGCCAACGTCCTGACTTTC.

The J gene is TRBJ1-1, the V gene TRBV4-2; D possibly corresponds to TRBD1 (6 bases). CDR3 length: 16 amino acids. Trimming left V 3 bases short and J 2 bases short, with 16 bases between. Germline V gene lookup returns CDR1 LGHNA and CDR2 YNFKEQ. The CDR3 bases are TGTGCCAGCAGCCATCCGGACGGGGGCCAAAACACTGAAGCTTTCTTT. This encodes CASSHPDGGQNTEAFF.

This clone has more than one count but fewer than ten. The chain is built from TRBV18 and TRBJ2-7; TRBD1 might be the D (6 bases). Trimming pared 6 bases from V and 6 bases from J, leaving 12 bases between. The CDR3 covers 12 residues. The germline gives CDR1 KGHSH, CDR2 LQKENI. CDR3 amino acids: CASSSGQFEQYF. The CDR3 coding sequence is TGTGCCAGCTCCTCTGGACAGTTCGAGCAGTACTTC.

J is TRBJ2-5 and V is TRBV19; D possibly matches TRBD1 or TRBD2 (5 bases each). Trimming left V 3 bases short and J 5 bases short, with 13 bases between. There are 14 residues in the CDR3. Germline V gene sequence: CDR1 LNHDA, CDR2 SQIVND (reference sequence). The CDR3 sequence: CASSIRGAGETQYF. The DNA of the CDR3 is TGTGCCAGTAGTATTCGAGGGGCCGGGGAGACCCAGTACTTC.

The chain is built from TRBV28 and TRBJ2-1, with D maybe TRBD2 (5 bases). The germline V gene encodes CDR1 MDHEN and CDR2 SYDVKM. V lost 2 bases to trimming and J lost 0 bases, with 11 bases between them. The CDR3 sequence is 16 residues long. The CDR3 region has the DNA TGTGCCAGCAGTTTAGAGAGGGTCAGCTCCTACAATGAGCAGTTCTTC. Its protein product is CASSLERVSSYNEQFF.

The chain is built from TRBV5-1 and TRBJ1-2, with D tentatively TRBD1 (5 bases). V gave up 0 bases and J gave up 3 bases, with 12 bases separating them. Germline V gives CDR1 SGHRS, CDR2 YFSETQ. This CDR3 is 15 amino acids long. The CDR3 DNA is TGCGCCAGCAGCTTGGCCTGGGGGACGGACTATGGCTACACCTTC. This gives the protein CASSLAWGTDYGYTF.

This clone has just one count. This sequence joins TRBV9 and TRBJ2-3; 12 nucleotides match TRBD1. The V and J ends lost 2 bases and 8 bases, in that order; junction bases with no gene match: 12. Germline CDR1 reads SGDLS; CDR2 reads YYNGEE. The CDR3 spans 17 residues. The CDR3, as DNA: TGTGCCAGCAGCGTCGAGGGACAGGGGGCAGGGTCTGCTACGCAGTATTTT. Translated: CASSVEGQGAGSATQYF.

The V and J genes are TRBV19 and TRBJ1-1; perhaps TRBD1 as D (5 bases). CDR1 is LNHDA, CDR2 SQIVND, per germline (reference sequence). V was trimmed by 3 bases and J by 1 base, leaving 12 bases between them. The CDR3 runs to 15 residues. The CDR3 reads CASSMTGLPNTEAFF. The CDR3 DNA sequence: TGTGCCAGTAGTATGACGGGGCTACCGAACACTGAAGCTTTCTTT. Filled out from reference TRBV19 and TRBJ1-1, the complete variable domain reads DGGITQSPKYLFRKEGQNVTLSCEQNLNHDAMYWYRQDPGQGLRLIYYSQIVNDFQKGDIAEGYSVSREKKESFPLTVTSAQKNPTAFYLCASSMTGLPNTEAFFGQGTRLTVV.

The chain combines TRBV14 with TRBJ1-1, with D tentatively TRBD1 (5 bases). Deletions cut 5 bases from V and 6 bases from J, with 16 bases between. There are 14 residues in the CDR3. Germline CDR1 and CDR2: SGHDN and FVKESK. This CDR3 is CASSSTGSSAEAFF. In DNA, the CDR3 is TGTGCCAGCAGCTCTACAGGTTCTAGCGCTGAAGCTTTCTTT.

The V call is TRBV28, the J call TRBJ2-7, with D possibly being TRBD1 (6 bases). The CDR3 has 15 amino acids. Trimming removed 2 bases from V and 3 bases from J, with 14 bases in between. CDR1 and CDR2 (germline): MDHEN, SYDVKM. Here the CDR3 reads CASSLGGQWIYEQYF. CDR3 bases: TGTGCCAGCAGTTTAGGAGGACAGTGGATCTACGAGCAGTACTTC.

In the case of this clone: Different DNA sequences within this sample yield the same CDR3. The J gene is TRBJ2-7, the V gene TRBV28, with a weak D call TRBD1 (5 bases). This CDR3 is 13 amino acids long. Trimming stripped 3 bases from V and 2 bases from J, with 8 bases between. Germline V gene data show CDR1 as MDHEN and CDR2 as SYDVKM. The CDR3 DNA sequence: TGTGCCAGCAGTTTCGGCAGGGCCTACGAGCAGTACTTC. As protein: CASSFGRAYEQYF.

The chain uses TRBV18 and TRBJ1-1, with D maybe TRBD1 (5 bases). Germline assignment: CDR1 KGHSH and CDR2 LQKENI. This CDR3 is built from 14 residues. Trimming took off 5 bases at V and 2 bases at J, with 12 bases between the two ends. CDR3 nucleotide sequence: TGTGCCAGCTCAGGAGGGGAATTTAACACTGAAGCTTTCTTT. Translating gives CASSGGEFNTEAFF. The full variable domain, rest sourced from reference TRBV18 and TRBJ1-1, is NAGVMQNPRHLVRRRGQEARLRCSPMKGHSHVYWYRQLPEEGLKFMVYLQKENIIDESGMPKERFSAEFPKEGPSILRIQQVVRGDSAAYFCASSGGEFNTEAFFGQGTRLTVV.